This T cell receptor (beta chain) was recorded in a study of blood T cell repertoires in COVID-19. Overall study: Acute and convalescent COVID-19 samples came from the United States, Italy and Spain. In each case, the material was cDNA or gDNA derived from T cells, B-cell-depleted T cells, or PBMCs.

Per the study methods: Reference gene primer amplification gave estimated nucleated cell counts. Here immunoSEQ multiplex PCR was the method, and the copy in TCRdb shows in-frame clones only, minus some. Clone size and the V and J calls come from that table; the DNA yielded D and trimming. Here the sample spans 150,000 to 200,000 clones, 82% being singletons. The CDR3 extends over 15 amino acids. Germline-derived CDR1 and CDR2 are WSHSY and SAAADI. V was pared by 5 bases and J by 4 bases, with 5 bases of the junction left unmatched. This chain connects TRBV10-2 to TRBJ2-3; 11 bases align to TRBD2. The source of this sequence is a woman between 65 and 79 years old with acute or convalescent COVID-19. Sequences were obtained from peripheral blood. In nucleotides, the CDR3 is TGCGCCAGCAGTCTAGCGGGAGGTGGCTCAGATACGCAGTATTTT. It encodes CASSLAGGGSDTQYF.